The sequence of this T cell receptor beta chain was determined in a study of naive and memory T cell subsets. The library had UMIs added by 3' ligation of an oligonucleotide to TCR cDNA. Adult healthy volunteers gave 2.5 ml peripheral blood for whole-blood RNA. Reverse transcription used DNase-treated unsorted total RNA, aiming for 1 to 1000 ng. The SP2 primer and nested alpha and beta constant region primers amplified ligated cDNA in four rounds. Reverse transcription of blood and skin TCR RNA was primed at alpha and beta constant regions. TCRdb redid the calling of the 5' RACE reads with MiXCR, one entry per CDR3 protein. The profile covers around 48,000 distinct CDR3 sequences, with 4.7% appearing a single time and about 0.8% taken by the ten largest. Study-wide findings and caveats: This RNA-based method may be sensitive to activation-related transcript changes.

This clonotype appeared many times. What it binds is not known. The CDR3 is 13 amino acids. The V gene lost 8 bases and the J gene lost 10 bases, with 18 bases spanning the gap. Germline V lookup: CDR1 SGHDN, CDR2 FVKESK. The TCR comes from a female donor in good health. The chain couples TRBV14 to TRBJ2-1; D is uncertain. This CDR3 reads CASRYSGRWEQFF. As DNA, the CDR3 is TGTGCCAGCCGATACTCCGGGCGATGGGAGCAGTTCTTC.